This T cell receptor beta chain is drawn from a study of cytomegalovirus exposure and HLA in healthy donors. General study results and limits: High specificity and sensitivity for cytomegalovirus status were reported for the classifier. For most TCR sequences rarity was the rule, although some public TCRs occurred in many donors. Within the data, a cluster of highly shared sequence variants was likely a sequencing artifact.

It was with 60 Vbeta and 13 Jbeta primers that the PCR ran. Clones were read by immunoSEQ multiplex PCR, and TCRdb kept only the in-frame ones, dropping some. Among over 70,000 clones, approximately 69% were seen once, and the ten largest hold 20% to 25%. Note on this clone: Its antigen is not identified.

Germline V gives CDR1 SGHVS, CDR2 FQNEAQ. The CDR3 extends over 15 amino acids. Trimming cost V 1 base and J 0 bases, with 9 bases left between them. This rearrangement joins TRBV7-8 to TRBJ2-5; no definite D call. The receptor was derived from a woman in her 50s in good health and CMV-seropositive. Material for sequencing was PBMCs. CDR3 sequence reads: CASSLGSPNQETQYF. DNA of the CDR3: TGTGCCAGCAGCTTAGGAAGCCCTAACCAAGAGACCCAGTACTTC.